This TCR beta chain was sequenced during a study of blood T cell repertoires in COVID-19. In germline, CDR1 is LNHDA, CDR2 SQIVND (reference sequence). V dropped 0 bases and J dropped 6 bases, with 12 bases sitting between them. The CDR3 spans 15 residues. Repertoires were generated with immunoSEQ multiplex PCR, while TCRdb's copy carries only in-frame clones and drops some. This table holds roughly 200,000 clones, 86% found once. The source is a woman in her 40s with acute COVID-19. The source material was PBMCs or T cells enriched from blood (not recorded which). The gene calls are TRBV19 and TRBJ1-5; D is possibly TRBD1 (6 bases). CDR3 loop: CASSIDGGQGQPQHF. In DNA form, the CDR3 reads TGTGCCAGTAGTATAGACGGGGGGCAAGGTCAGCCCCAGCATTTT.